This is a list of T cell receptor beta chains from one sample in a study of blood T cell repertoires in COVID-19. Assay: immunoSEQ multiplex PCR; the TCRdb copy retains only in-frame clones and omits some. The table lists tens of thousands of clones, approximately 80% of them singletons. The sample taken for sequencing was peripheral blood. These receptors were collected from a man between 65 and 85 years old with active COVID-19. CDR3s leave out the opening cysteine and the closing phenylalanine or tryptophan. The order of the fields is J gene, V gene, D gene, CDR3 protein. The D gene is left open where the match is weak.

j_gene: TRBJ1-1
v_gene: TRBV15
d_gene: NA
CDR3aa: ATSSEKARNTEAF

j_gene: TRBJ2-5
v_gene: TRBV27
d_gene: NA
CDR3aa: ASSFLAQETQY

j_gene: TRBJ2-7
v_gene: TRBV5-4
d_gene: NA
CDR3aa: ASSPYEADEQY

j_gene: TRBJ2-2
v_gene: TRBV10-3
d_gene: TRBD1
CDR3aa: AIRPGTGHTGELF

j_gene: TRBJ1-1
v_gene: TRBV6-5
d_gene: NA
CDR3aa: ASSPYSGGATEAF

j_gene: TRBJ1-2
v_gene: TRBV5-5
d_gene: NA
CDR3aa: ASSLGPDNYGYT

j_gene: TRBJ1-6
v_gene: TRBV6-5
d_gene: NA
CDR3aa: ASSKAGQSNSPLH

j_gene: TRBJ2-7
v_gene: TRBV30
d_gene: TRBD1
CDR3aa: AWSVGTGGPYEQY

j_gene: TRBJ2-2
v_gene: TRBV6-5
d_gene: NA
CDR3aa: ASSRQASNTGELF

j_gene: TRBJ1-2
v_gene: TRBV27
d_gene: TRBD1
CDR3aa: ASSPQGQGPDGYT

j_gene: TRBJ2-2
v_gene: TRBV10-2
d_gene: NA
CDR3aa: ASSERGNGELF

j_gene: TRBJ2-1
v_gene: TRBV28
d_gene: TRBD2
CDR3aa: ASSPSGGRENEQF

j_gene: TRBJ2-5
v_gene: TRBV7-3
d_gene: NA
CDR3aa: ASSLGQLQTQY

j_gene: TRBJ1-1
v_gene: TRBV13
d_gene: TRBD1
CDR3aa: ASSGSGTENTEAF

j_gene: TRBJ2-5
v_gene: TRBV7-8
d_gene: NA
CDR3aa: ASSLAQGKETQY

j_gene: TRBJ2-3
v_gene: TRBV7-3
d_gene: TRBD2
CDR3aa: ASSMIAGGPDTQY

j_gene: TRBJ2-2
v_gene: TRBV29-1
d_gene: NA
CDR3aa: SVEGIRDTGELF

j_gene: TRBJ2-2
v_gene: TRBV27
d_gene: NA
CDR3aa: ASSFTLAGELF

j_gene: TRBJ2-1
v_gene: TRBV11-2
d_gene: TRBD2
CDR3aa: ASSSNAGANNEQF

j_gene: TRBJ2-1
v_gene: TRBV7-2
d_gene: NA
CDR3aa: ASSPRDNEQF

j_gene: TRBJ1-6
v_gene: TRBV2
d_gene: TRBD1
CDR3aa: ASRDLGTGNSPLH

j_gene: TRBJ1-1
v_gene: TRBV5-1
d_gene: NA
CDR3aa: ASTAGLSRNTEAF

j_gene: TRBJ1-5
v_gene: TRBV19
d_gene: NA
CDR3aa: ASSTTGQMKPQH

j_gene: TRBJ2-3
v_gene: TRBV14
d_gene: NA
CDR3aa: ASSQDFRVSTDTQY

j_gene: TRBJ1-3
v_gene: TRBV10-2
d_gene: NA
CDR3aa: ASGWDSGNTIY

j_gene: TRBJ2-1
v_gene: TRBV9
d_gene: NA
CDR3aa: ASSAQRSGDEQF

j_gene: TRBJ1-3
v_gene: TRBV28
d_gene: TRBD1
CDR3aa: ASSFGFLAGGSGNTIY

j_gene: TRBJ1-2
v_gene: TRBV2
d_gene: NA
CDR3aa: ASHKERYGYT

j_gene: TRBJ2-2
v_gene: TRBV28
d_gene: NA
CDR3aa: ASSLIGGGVTGELF

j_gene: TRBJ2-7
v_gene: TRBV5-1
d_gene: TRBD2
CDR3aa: ASSLAGSSGYYEQY

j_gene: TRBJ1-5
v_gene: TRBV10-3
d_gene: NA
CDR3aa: ASSEGSSNQPQH

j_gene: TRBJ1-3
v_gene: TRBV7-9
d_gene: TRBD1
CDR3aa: ASSALVRDREIGNTIY

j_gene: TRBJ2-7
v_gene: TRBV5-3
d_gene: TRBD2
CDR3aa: ARSSFGLAGRTPRPEQY

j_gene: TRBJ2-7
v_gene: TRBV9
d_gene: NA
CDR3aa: ASSVERLGLGEQY

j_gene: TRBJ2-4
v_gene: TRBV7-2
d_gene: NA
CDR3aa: ASSLQELGVQY

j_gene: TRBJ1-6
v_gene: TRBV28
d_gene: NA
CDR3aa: ASSVRRGEGRIRPSSYNSPLH

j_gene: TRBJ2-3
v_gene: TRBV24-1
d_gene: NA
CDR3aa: ATSAAGSTDTQY

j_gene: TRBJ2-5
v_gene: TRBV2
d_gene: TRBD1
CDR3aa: ASNPWTGAQETQY

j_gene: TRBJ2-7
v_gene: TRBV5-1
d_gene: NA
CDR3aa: ASSLAGTEGSYEQY

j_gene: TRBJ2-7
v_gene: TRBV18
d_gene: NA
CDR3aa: ASSPEGASEQY

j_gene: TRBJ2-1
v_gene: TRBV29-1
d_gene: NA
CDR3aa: SVKTTYNEQF

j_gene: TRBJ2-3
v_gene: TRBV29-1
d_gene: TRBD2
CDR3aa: SVDVAGGPGDTQY

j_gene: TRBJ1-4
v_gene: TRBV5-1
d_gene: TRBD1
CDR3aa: ASSVSGTAVSNNEKLF

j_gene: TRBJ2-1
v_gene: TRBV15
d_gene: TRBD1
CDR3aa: ATSLPRGQGNNEQF

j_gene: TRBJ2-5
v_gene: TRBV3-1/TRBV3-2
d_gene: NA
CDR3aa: ASSQGPRSQETQY

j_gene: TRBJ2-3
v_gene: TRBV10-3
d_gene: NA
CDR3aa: AISADLADTQY

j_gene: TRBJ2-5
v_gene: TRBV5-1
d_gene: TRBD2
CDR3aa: ARSAPGGETQY

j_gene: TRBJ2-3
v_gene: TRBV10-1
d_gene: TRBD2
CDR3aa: ASSGAGGGTDTQY

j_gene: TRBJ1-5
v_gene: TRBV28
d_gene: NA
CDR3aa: ASRRQVFNQPQH

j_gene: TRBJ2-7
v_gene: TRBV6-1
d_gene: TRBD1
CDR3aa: ASSEAEVPGQGYEQY

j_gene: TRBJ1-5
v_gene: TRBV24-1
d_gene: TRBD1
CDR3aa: ATSDGTGGNQPQH